The T cell receptor beta chain under discussion was sequenced for a study of T cell changes during pregnancy in multiple sclerosis. In this sample, this clone turned up once. Some clones are missing from TCRdb's copy, which holds only in-frame ones; the method was immunoSEQ multiplex PCR. The table records tens of thousands of clones, around nine tenths of them present only once. The CDR3 has 14 residues. Germline V CDR1 and CDR2: WNHNN, SYGVQD (reference sequence). V lost 2 bases to trimming and J lost 7 bases, with 14 bases between them. Material: peripheral blood, obtained in the third trimester of pregnancy. This receptor was identified in a female donor with multiple sclerosis, enrolled in a pregnancy study. The genes are TRBV10-1 and TRBJ1-1; possible D gene TRBD1, 6 bases. The CDR3 is CASSEQGLTGEAFF. CDR3 DNA sequence: TGCGCCAGCAGTGAGCAGGGGCTAACAGGTGAAGCTTTCTTT.